A selection of T cell receptor beta chains follows, all from one sample in a study of T cell changes during pregnancy in multiple sclerosis. The assay was immunoSEQ multiplex PCR, and TCRdb's table has in-frame clones only and misses some. The sample lists tens of thousands of clones, 92% occurring once. Sequencing used CD4+ T cells from peripheral blood mononuclear cells, obtained after pregnancy. Every receptor here comes from a female donor with multiple sclerosis, enrolled in a pregnancy study. CDR3s include the opening cysteine and the closing phenylalanine or tryptophan. A D gene is named only where the DNA matches it firmly. Some rows have no size entry. The others give once, few or many, or a class for an expanded clone.

d_call,v_call,clone_size,j_call,cdr3_aa,cdr3_nt
TRBD2,TRBV13,NA,TRBJ2-7,CASSLVGRSGEQYF,TGTGCCAGCAGCTTAGTCGGGAGGTCGGGCGAGCAGTACTTC
TRBD1,TRBV19,few,TRBJ1-1,CASTKQGYTEAFF,TGTGCCAGTACCAAACAGGGGTACACTGAAGCTTTCTTT
NA,TRBV7-8,NA,TRBJ2-7,CASSLVQRRGDEQYF,TGTGCCAGCAGCTTAGTACAGCGCAGGGGTGACGAGCAGTACTTC
NA,TRBV2,few,TRBJ2-2,CASRSQSPGELFF,TGTGCCAGCAGATCTCAAAGCCCCGGGGAGCTGTTTTTT
NA,TRBV7-2,NA,TRBJ2-1,CASSGTGLIKNEQFF,TGTGCCAGCAGCGGAACGGGACTGATTAAGAATGAGCAGTTCTTC
NA,TRBV6-4,once,TRBJ2-1,CARSAPSPGHSPEQFF,TGTGCCAGGAGCGCCCCCTCGCCGGGACACAGTCCTGAGCAGTTCTTC
NA,TRBV10-1,NA,TRBJ2-7,CASSQRTEGSYEQYF,TGCGCCAGCAGTCAACGGACAGAGGGTTCCTACGAGCAGTACTTC
TRBD1,TRBV10-2,NA,TRBJ2-1,CASSGETGVGEQFF,TGCGCCAGCAGTGGCGAGACAGGGGTCGGTGAGCAGTTCTTC
TRBD2,TRBV7-6,NA,TRBJ2-1,CASSLVGSGRLAGNEQFF,TGTGCCAGCAGCTTAGTGGGTAGCGGGAGGTTGGCCGGCAATGAGCAGTTCTTC
TRBD2,TRBV5-4,NA,TRBJ2-5,CASSPTGLAGKETQYF,TGTGCCAGCAGCCCGACGGGACTAGCGGGAAAGGAGACCCAGTACTTC
NA,TRBV6-5,few,TRBJ1-1,CASSYSRQLNTEAFF,TGTGCCAGCAGTTACTCTAGACAGTTGAACACTGAAGCTTTCTTT
NA,TRBV9,NA,TRBJ2-5,CASSPLVSQETQYF,TGTGCCAGCAGCCCTTTGGTGAGCCAAGAGACCCAGTACTTC
TRBD1,TRBV4-1,NA,TRBJ2-2,CASSQEGNTGQGRTGELFF,TGCGCCAGCAGCCAAGAAGGCAATACGGGACAGGGACGGACCGGGGAGCTGTTTTTT
TRBD1,TRBV7-6,NA,TRBJ1-2,CASSPGGGGPNYGYTF,TGTGCCAGCAGCCCCGGTGGAGGGGGCCCCAACTATGGCTACACCTTC
NA,TRBV5-6,once,TRBJ1-1,CASSLGWRANTEAFF,TGTGCCAGCAGCTTGGGGTGGAGGGCGAACACTGAAGCTTTCTTT
NA,TRBV10-3,NA,TRBJ1-1,CAIRGVGGESTEAFF,TGTGCCATCAGGGGGGTCGGGGGAGAAAGCACTGAAGCTTTCTTT
NA,TRBV7-6,once,TRBJ2-2,CASSLFNGELFF,TGTGCCAGCAGCTTGTTTAACGGGGAGCTGTTTTTT
NA,TRBV14,NA,TRBJ1-2,CASSQLPGYGYTF,TGTGCCAGCAGCCAATTACCAGGGTATGGCTACACCTTC
NA,TRBV7-3,once,TRBJ1-1,CASSLRSTSEAFF,TGTGCCAGCAGCTTACGGAGTACTTCTGAAGCTTTCTTT
TRBD1,TRBV5-6,NA,TRBJ2-7,CASSPWGPGQGREQYF,TGTGCCAGCAGCCCGTGGGGACCGGGACAGGGACGCGAGCAGTACTTC
TRBD1,TRBV7-8,NA,TRBJ2-7,CASIRGLRDRIPLSAYEQYF,TGTGCCAGCATTAGGGGGCTCCGGGACAGGATACCACTCAGCGCCTACGAGCAGTACTTC
NA,TRBV7-2,NA,TRBJ2-1,CASSRTVYNEQFF,TGTGCCAGCAGCCGGACTGTTTACAATGAGCAGTTCTTC
NA,TRBV6-1,NA,TRBJ2-3,CASSERQNTDTQYF,TGTGCCAGCAGTGAACGACAGAACACAGATACGCAGTATTTT
NA,TRBV6-5,few,TRBJ2-4,CASSYNSGMAKNIQYF,TGTGCCAGCAGTTACAATTCAGGGATGGCCAAAAACATTCAGTACTTC
NA,TRBV11-1,NA,TRBJ2-2,CASSLVSTGELFF,TGTGCCAGCAGCTTAGTGAGCACCGGGGAGCTGTTTTTT
TRBD1,TRBV28,NA,TRBJ1-5,CASSAPDRGRQPQHF,TGTGCCAGCAGTGCCCCGGACAGGGGGCGTCAGCCCCAGCATTTT
NA,TRBV29-1,NA,TRBJ2-1,CSSRSGYNEQFF,TGCAGCTCCCGGTCGGGTTACAATGAGCAGTTCTTC
TRBD2,TRBV5-1,NA,TRBJ2-1,CASRITTSEYNEQFF,TGCGCCAGCAGGATTACGACTAGCGAGTACAATGAGCAGTTCTTC
NA,TRBV28,NA,TRBJ2-1,CALNGGSYNEQFF,TGTGCCCTGAACGGGGGTTCCTACAATGAGCAGTTCTTC
NA,TRBV29-1,NA,TRBJ1-2,CSVGQGNGYTF,NA
NA,TRBV7-2,NA,TRBJ2-1,CASSLTRGTGNEQFF,TGTGCCAGCAGCTTAACTCGGGGAACGGGCAATGAGCAGTTCTTC
NA,TRBV9,NA,TRBJ2-5,CASSVGKGQQETQYF,TGTGCCAGCAGCGTAGGGAAAGGACAGCAAGAGACCCAGTACTTC
NA,TRBV7-2,NA,TRBJ1-1,CASSLDRFTEAFF,TGTGCCAGCAGCTTGGACAGATTCACTGAAGCTTTCTTT
TRBD2,TRBV5-1,NA,TRBJ2-7,CASSLTGRAHEQYF,TGCGCCAGCAGCTTGACCGGGAGGGCCCACGAGCAGTACTTC
NA,TRBV30,NA,TRBJ2-1,CAWSSGDYLSYNEQFF,TGTGCCTGGAGTTCAGGGGACTACCTATCCTACAATGAGCAGTTCTTC
TRBD2,TRBV11-2,once,TRBJ2-2,CASSPTGLAGTGELFF,TGTGCCAGCAGCCCCACGGGGCTAGCGGGTACCGGGGAGCTGTTTTTT
NA,TRBV29-1,NA,TRBJ2-3,CSVEQGSTDTQYF,TGCAGCGTTGAACAGGGGAGCACAGATACGCAGTATTTT
TRBD2,TRBV7-2,once,TRBJ2-7,CAISNRAGGPGGYEQYF,TGTGCCATCTCAAATAGGGCGGGAGGGCCAGGCGGGTACGAGCAGTACTTC
TRBD2,TRBV7-9,NA,TRBJ2-7,CASSITGLAGYEQYF,TGTGCCAGCAGCATAACGGGACTAGCGGGATACGAGCAGTACTTC
TRBD1,TRBV12-5,NA,TRBJ1-3,CASDTGGLPSGNTIYF,TGTGCCTCTGACACAGGGGGTCTTCCCTCTGGAAACACCATATATTTT
NA,TRBV28,once,TRBJ2-5,CASSFGGQETQYF,TGTGCCAGCAGTTTCGGGGGCCAAGAGACCCAGTACTTC
TRBD1,TRBV9,NA,TRBJ2-3,CASSVGGQGAHPTDTQYF,TGTGCCAGCAGCGTAGGTGGACAGGGGGCACATCCCACAGATACGCAGTATTTT
TRBD2,TRBV4-1,NA,TRBJ2-3,CASSQEEVAGGYPDTQYF,TGCGCCAGCAGCCAAGAAGAGGTAGCGGGAGGGTACCCAGATACGCAGTATTTT
NA,TRBV9,NA,TRBJ2-7,CASSVLVATISSPYEQYF,TGTGCCAGCAGCGTGCTTGTGGCCACAATAAGTAGCCCCTACGAGCAGTACTTC
NA,TRBV19,NA,TRBJ1-4,CASRATSTTNEKLFF,TGTGCCAGTAGGGCGACATCTACAACTAATGAAAAACTGTTTTTT
NA,TRBV9,NA,TRBJ1-5,CASSPHAGVGNQPQHF,TGTGCCAGCAGCCCCCATGCGGGGGTTGGCAATCAGCCCCAGCATTTT
NA,TRBV6-8,NA,TRBJ1-3,CANLGQPSFGNTIYF,TGTGCCAACCTGGGACAACCTTCTTTTGGAAACACCATATATTTT
TRBD1,TRBV27,NA,TRBJ2-5,CASSLGTGLETQYF,TGTGCCAGCAGTTTAGGGACAGGGCTAGAGACCCAGTACTTC
TRBD2,TRBV9,once,TRBJ2-7,CASSPRTSGPYEQYF,TGTGCCAGCAGCCCCCGGACTAGCGGACCCTACGAGCAGTACTTC
TRBD2,TRBV7-3,once,TRBJ2-2,CASSLTGGSGGPTGELFF,TGTGCCAGCAGCTTAACGGGGGGTAGCGGGGGACCCACCGGGGAGCTGTTTTTT
TRBD2,TRBV7-6,NA,TRBJ2-1,CASSSHALGAGGSYNEQFF,TGTGCCAGCAGCTCGCATGCCCTAGGGGCGGGAGGCTCCTACAATGAGCAGTTCTTC
NA,TRBV19,once,TRBJ2-6,CASSPWAGTGANVLTF,TGTGCCAGTAGCCCTTGGGCAGGGACTGGGGCCAACGTCCTGACTTTC
NA,TRBV18,NA,TRBJ2-3,CASSPPTGITTDTQYF,TGTGCCAGCTCACCACCGACCGGGATCACCACAGATACGCAGTATTTT
TRBD1,TRBV4-2,NA,TRBJ1-5,CASSQVDLQGSNQPQHF,TGTGCCAGCAGCCAAGTGGATTTACAGGGGAGCAATCAGCCCCAGCATTTT
NA,TRBV5-1,once,TRBJ2-5,CASSQGLRKETQYF,TGCGCCAGCAGCCAAGGACTGAGGAAAGAGACCCAGTACTTC
NA,TRBV6-6,NA,TRBJ1-3,CASSVDGGFGNTIYF,TGTGCCAGCAGTGTGGACGGGGGGTTTGGAAACACCATATATTTT
TRBD2,TRBV28,NA,TRBJ2-1,CASSRLSLAGETDEQFF,TGTGCCAGCAGCCGCCTCTCACTAGCGGGAGAAACCGATGAGCAGTTCTTC
NA,TRBV5-8,NA,TRBJ2-5,CASSYGRTGQETQYF,TGTGCCAGCAGTTATGGACGGACGGGGCAAGAGACCCAGTACTTC
NA,TRBV27,NA,TRBJ1-5,CASSTIGVRGNQPQHF,TGTGCCAGCAGTACGATCGGGGTAAGGGGCAATCAGCCCCAGCATTTT
TRBD1,TRBV30,NA,TRBJ1-2,CAWSETGDYGYTF,TGTGCCTGGAGTGAAACAGGGGACTATGGCTACACCTTC